This TCR beta chain stems from a study of CD8+ T cells in alopecia areata. RNA was isolated and reverse transcribed to cDNA, the sequencing template. Sequencing used immunoSEQ multiplex PCR; TCRdb keeps in-frame clones, though not all of them. The table lists some 200,000 clones, roughly three fifths of them singletons. Germline V CDR1 and CDR2: SNHLY, FYNNEI. The V end was cut by 7 bases, the J end by 8 bases, with 14 bases between. CDR3 length: 12 amino acids. Treatment given: oral pan-JAK inhibitor, 5-10 mg twice daily. This clonotype originated in a human donor with alopecia areata. Sequences were derived from CD8+ T cells sorted from blood, sampled at week 24, from a patient treated with tofacitinib. This rearrangement joins TRBV2 to TRBJ1-1; D remains ambiguous. The CDR3 protein is CASNSPREEAFF. CDR3 nucleotide sequence: TGTGCCAGCAATAGCCCAAGGGAGGAAGCTTTCTTT.